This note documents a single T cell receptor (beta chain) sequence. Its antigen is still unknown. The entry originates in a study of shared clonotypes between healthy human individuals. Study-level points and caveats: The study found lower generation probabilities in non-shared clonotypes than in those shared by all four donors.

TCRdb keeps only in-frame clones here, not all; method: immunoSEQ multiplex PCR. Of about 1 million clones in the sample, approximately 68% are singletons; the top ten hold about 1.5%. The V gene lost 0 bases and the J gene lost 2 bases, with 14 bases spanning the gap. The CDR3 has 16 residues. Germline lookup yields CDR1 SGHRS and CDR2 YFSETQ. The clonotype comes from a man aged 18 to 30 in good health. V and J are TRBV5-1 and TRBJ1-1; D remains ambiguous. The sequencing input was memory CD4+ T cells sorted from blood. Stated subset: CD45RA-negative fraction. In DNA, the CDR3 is TGCGCCAGCAGCTTGGACAATGGAATAACCAACACTGAAGCTTTCTTT. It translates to CASSLDNGITNTEAFF.